This T cell receptor (beta chain) was identified during a study of blood T cell repertoires in COVID-19. For the study at large: Researchers got acute and convalescent COVID-19 samples from the United States, Italy and Spain. The cDNA or gDNA used as material had been derived from T cells, B-cell-depleted T cells, or PBMCs.

V lost 2 bases to trimming and J lost 8 bases; unmatched junction nucleotides: 8. Germline loops: CDR1 SGDLS, CDR2 YYNGEE. The CDR3 loop spans 16 amino acids. Per the original methods: Reference gene primer amplification yielded estimated nucleated cell counts. Measured with immunoSEQ multiplex PCR; TCRdb has only the in-frame clones, and not every one. V, J and clone size were drawn from that table, and D and trimming were deduced from the DNA. Of 150,000 to 190,000 clones detected, roughly 72% appear once; the ten largest clones hold 3% to 4.5%. Sequenced input: peripheral blood. This sequence was found in a woman older than 75 with acute or convalescent COVID-19. The gene calls are TRBV9 and TRBJ2-1, with TRBD2 matching over 12 bases. CDR3 residues: CASSVRTSGIVHEQFF. The CDR3 nucleotides read TGTGCCAGCAGCGTGAGGACTAGCGGGATCGTGCATGAGCAGTTCTTC.